The rows below give T cell receptor beta chains drawn from one sample of a study of cytomegalovirus exposure and HLA in healthy donors. Only in-frame clones appear in the TCRdb table, and some are missing; sequencing was by immunoSEQ multiplex PCR. This sample carries about 160,000 clones, approximately 72% of them seen once, and the ten largest clones take roughly 2%. Sequences were obtained from PBMCs. All receptors come from a female donor in good health and CMV-seronegative. CDR3s include the opening cysteine and the closing phenylalanine or tryptophan. Each record gives: J gene, V gene, D gene, clone size, CDR3 protein, CDR3 DNA. The D gene is left open where the match is weak. Size values are once, few and many counts, or a class for expanded clones, and some rows have none.

TRBJ2-5,TRBV6-6,TRBD2,-,CASSTPSGGASETQYF,TGTGCCAGCAGTACCCCAAGCGGGGGGGCCTCGGAGACCCAGTACTTC
TRBJ2-7,TRBV2,-,-,CATRQAYEQYF,TGTGCCACACGACAGGCCTACGAGCAGTACTTC
TRBJ1-2,TRBV30,TRBD1,-,CAWSVRGGTGADLNGYTF,TGTGCCTGGAGTGTACGAGGAGGGACAGGGGCGGATCTAAATGGCTACACCTTC
TRBJ2-3,TRBV14,TRBD2,-,CASSRLAGKPTDTQYF,TGTGCCAGCAGCCGGTTAGCGGGGAAACCTACAGATACGCAGTATTTT
TRBJ2-7,TRBV5-1,TRBD2,-,CASSFRTSGSSYEQYF,TGCGCCAGCAGCTTTCGGACTAGCGGGAGTTCTTACGAGCAGTACTTC
TRBJ1-1,TRBV29-1,-,few,CSVVYFSGGGTEAFF,TGCAGCGTTGTTTATTTTTCCGGGGGGGGCACTGAAGCTTTCTTT
TRBJ1-2,TRBV5-4,-,-,CASSQDRGYGYTF,TGTGCCAGCAGTCAGGACAGAGGCTATGGCTACACCTTC
TRBJ2-1,TRBV4-1,TRBD2,-,CASSQDREGLFPEQFF,TGCGCCAGCAGCCAAGATCGGGAGGGCCTTTTTCCTGAGCAGTTCTTC
TRBJ2-1,TRBV9,TRBD2,-,CASSVSGTSGRDEQFF,TGTGCCAGCAGCGTTTCCGGGACTAGCGGGAGGGATGAGCAGTTCTTC
TRBJ2-2,TRBV5-1,-,-,CASSSRTWPNTGELFF,TGCGCCAGCAGCTCCCGCACCTGGCCGAACACCGGGGAGCTGTTTTTT
TRBJ2-1,TRBV7-9,TRBD2,-,CAGTGTSDNEQFF,TGTGCCGGGACCGGGACTAGCGACAATGAGCAGTTCTTC